The rows below give T cell receptor beta chains drawn from one sample of a study of T cells in Graves' hyperthyroidism and ophthalmopathy. MiXCR, run by TCRdb on the multiplex PCR reads, gives a single entry per CDR3 protein. The repertoire holds about 280,000 distinct CDR3 sequences, less than 30% seen once, with about 30% in the top ten. The sample was blood. These TCRs come from a man aged 35-49 years with Graves' hyperthyroidism that later progressed to Graves' ophthalmopathy. CDR3s include the opening cysteine and the closing phenylalanine or tryptophan. Fields, in order: J gene, clone size, V gene, D gene, CDR3 DNA, CDR3 protein. The D gene is left open where the match is weak. Not every row has a clone size; where given, it reads once, few, many or a size class.

j_call: TRBJ1-5; clone_size: many; v_call: TRBV28; d_call: NA; cdr3_nt: TGTGCCAGCAGTTTACTAAAGTTATGGGGCGGCAATCAGCCCCAGCATTTT; cdr3_aa: CASSLLKLWGGNQPQHF
j_call: TRBJ1-2; clone_size: many; v_call: TRBV12-3/TRBV12-4; d_call: NA; cdr3_nt: TGTGCCAGCAGTTCAAGGACAGTTTCTTTCGACTATGGCTACACCTTC; cdr3_aa: CASSSRTVSFDYGYTF
j_call: TRBJ1-1; clone_size: NA; v_call: TRBV12-3/TRBV12-4; d_call: NA; cdr3_nt: TGTGCCAGCAGACCACAGGGATCGAACACTGAAGCTTTCTTT; cdr3_aa: CASRPQGSNTEAFF
j_call: TRBJ1-5; clone_size: many; v_call: TRBV6-1; d_call: TRBD1; cdr3_nt: TGTGCCAGCAGCCGCCGTACAGGGGGCAAAAATCAGCCCCAGCATTTT; cdr3_aa: CASSRRTGGKNQPQHF
j_call: TRBJ2-5; clone_size: NA; v_call: TRBV5-6; d_call: NA; cdr3_nt: TGTGCCAGCAGCTGGGCCCCTCAAGAGACCCAGTACTTC; cdr3_aa: CASSWAPQETQYF
j_call: TRBJ2-5; clone_size: many; v_call: TRBV7-3; d_call: TRBD2; cdr3_nt: TGTGCCAGCAGTCAAACGCTTGGGACTAAAGAGACCCAGTACTTC; cdr3_aa: CASSQTLGTKETQYF
j_call: TRBJ2-7; clone_size: many; v_call: TRBV20-1; d_call: NA; cdr3_nt: TGCAGTGCCAAGAGGGGGGGCCAGAAAAACGAGCAGTACTTC; cdr3_aa: CSAKRGGQKNEQYF
j_call: TRBJ1-1; clone_size: NA; v_call: TRBV6-2/TRBV6-3; d_call: NA; cdr3_nt: TGTGCCAGCAGTTACCCTCGGGTCAGGCGGGGGGACACTGAAGCTTTCTTT; cdr3_aa: CASSYPRVRRGDTEAFF
j_call: TRBJ1-2; clone_size: many; v_call: TRBV19; d_call: TRBD1; cdr3_nt: TGTGCCAGTAGTATAGTTGGGACAGGGATCACCTATGGCTACACCTTC; cdr3_aa: CASSIVGTGITYGYTF
j_call: TRBJ2-5; clone_size: NA; v_call: TRBV20-1; d_call: NA; cdr3_nt: TGCAGTGCTAGAGATGCGGCGGTACGGCAAGAGACCCAGTACTTC; cdr3_aa: CSARDAAVRQETQYF
j_call: TRBJ1-1; clone_size: many; v_call: TRBV20-1; d_call: NA; cdr3_nt: TGCAGTGCTTCGACCGGGATGTTGAACACTGAAGCTTTCTTT; cdr3_aa: CSASTGMLNTEAFF